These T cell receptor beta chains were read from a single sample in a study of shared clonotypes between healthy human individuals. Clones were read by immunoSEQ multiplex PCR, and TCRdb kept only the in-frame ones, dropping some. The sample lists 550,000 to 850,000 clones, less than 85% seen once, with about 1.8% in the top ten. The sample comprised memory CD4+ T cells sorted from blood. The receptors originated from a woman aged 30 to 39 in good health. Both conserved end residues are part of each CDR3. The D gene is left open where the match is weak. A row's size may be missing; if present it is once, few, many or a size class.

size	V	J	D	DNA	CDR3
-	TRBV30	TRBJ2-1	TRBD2	TGTGCCTGGAGTCGGGGGGAGAATGAGCAGTTCTTC	CAWSRGENEQFF
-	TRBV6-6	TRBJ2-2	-	TGTGCCAGCAGTTACCTCGAGGGGGCCGGGGAGCTGTTTTTT	CASSYLEGAGELFF
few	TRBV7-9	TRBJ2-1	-	TGTGCCGCCCTTCGTTTGGGGGACAATGAGCAGTTCTTC	CAALRLGDNEQFF
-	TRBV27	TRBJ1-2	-	TGTGCCAGCAGTTACGCAGGGGCTCGCGGCTACACCTTC	CASSYAGARGYTF
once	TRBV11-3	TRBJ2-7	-	TGTGCCAGCAGCCGTTTACAGGGCTACGAGCAGTACTTC	CASSRLQGYEQYF
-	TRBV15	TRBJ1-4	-	TGTGCCACCAGCAGAGATGGAGCAACTAATGAAAAACTGTTTTTT	CATSRDGATNEKLFF
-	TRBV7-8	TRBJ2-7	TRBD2	TGTGCCAGCAGCCAAACCGGGACTAGCCTTACCGAGCAGTACTTC	CASSQTGTSLTEQYF
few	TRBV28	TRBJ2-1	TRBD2	TGTGCCAGCAGCCCCCAATGGGGCGGGAGTGACAATGAGCAGTTCTTC	CASSPQWGGSDNEQFF
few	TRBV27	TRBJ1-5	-	TGTGCCAGCAGTTTTTACCCCAATCAGCCCCAGCATTTT	CASSFYPNQPQHF
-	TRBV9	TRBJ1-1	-	TGTGCCAGCAGCGACAGGCCGAACACTGAAGCTTTCTTT	CASSDRPNTEAFF
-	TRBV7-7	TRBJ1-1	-	TGTGCCAGCAGCTCGTTGGCAAGGGCGGGGCGGAACACTGAAGCTTTCTTT	CASSSLARAGRNTEAFF
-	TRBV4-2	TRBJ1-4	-	TGTGCCAGCAGCCTCACGTCGGCAACTAATGAAAAACTGTTTTTT	CASSLTSATNEKLFF
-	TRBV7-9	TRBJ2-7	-	TGTGCCAGCAGCTTATACCGTGGGGCGGCGGGCTTCTACGAGCAGTACTTC	CASSLYRGAAGFYEQYF
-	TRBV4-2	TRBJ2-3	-	TGTGCCAGCAGCCAACGACTACGCACAGATACGCAGTATTTT	CASSQRLRTDTQYF
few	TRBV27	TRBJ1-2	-	TGTGCCAGCAGTCCGATTACAGGGAATAACTATGGCTACACCTTC	CASSPITGNNYGYTF
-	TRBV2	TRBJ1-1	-	TGTGCCAGCGTACGGACGGGGAACACTGAAGCTTTCTTT	CASVRTGNTEAFF